This T cell receptor beta chain derives from a study of PD-L1 blockade in urothelial cancer. On the study more broadly: Between 0 and 3 chemotherapy regimens preceded treatment for each patient. A median of roughly 150,000 T cells was found in the blood samples.

Germline assignment: CDR1 ENHRY and CDR2 SYGVKD. V shed 3 bases, J shed 0 bases, and the junction held 14 bases outside the gene matches. The CDR3 runs 19 residues. Time point denoted: peripheral blood 6 weeks after treatment start. TCRdb's table, derived via immunoSEQ multiplex PCR, lists solely in-frame clones and lacks some. This table has around 100,000 clones, 75% to 95% appearing once. This receptor was identified in a man aged 55 to 70 with urothelial cancer. This material consisted of PBMCs, taken around atezolizumab (anti-PD-L1) treatment. This sequence joins TRBV10-3 and TRBJ2-3, with 8 nucleotides matching TRBD1. For the CDR3, the DNA is TGTGCCATCAGTGACAACCCCGGGACAGGTCGCAGTAGCACAGATACGCAGTATTTT. Residues: CAISDNPGTGRSSTDTQYF.